These T cell receptor beta chains were read from a single sample in a study of T-cell reconstitution after alpha-beta-depleted transplantation in children. TCRdb reprocessed the PCR reads via MiXCR and lists one record per CDR3 protein. Among hundreds of thousands of distinct CDR3 sequences listed, 9.5% to 15% were seen once. The source was PBMCs from the stem cell graft donor, collected from the stem cell graft. These receptor sequences come from a human donor who donated a stem cell graft to a child with combined immunodeficiency. The CDR3 runs from the conserved cysteine through the conserved F or W. D genes are given only for firm matches. Where a row states a size, it is once, few, many or the class of an expanded clone; other rows omit it.

abundance	v_gene	j_gene	d_gene	CDR3aa	CDR3nt
.	TRBV4-1	TRBJ1-5	.	CASSQTNQPQHF	TGCGCCAGCAGCCAAACAAATCAGCCCCAGCATTTT
few	TRBV29-1	TRBJ2-7	TRBD1	CSVVGQGAQFTYEQYF	TGCAGCGTTGTCGGGCAGGGGGCGCAGTTTACCTACGAGCAGTACTTC
.	TRBV12-3/TRBV12-4	TRBJ1-2	.	CASSAYEGPWVYGYTF	TGTGCCAGCAGTGCATACGAGGGACCGTGGGTATATGGCTACACCTTC
many	TRBV29-1	TRBJ1-1	.	CSGRQINTEAFF	TGCAGCGGAAGACAGATTAACACTGAAGCTTTCTTT
few	TRBV27	TRBJ2-5	.	CASSRGSAQYF	TGTGCCAGCAGTCGGGGGTCGGCCCAGTACTTC
.	TRBV11-2	TRBJ2-1	.	CASSPRLGAPGNEQFF	TGTGCCAGCAGCCCCAGACTAGGCGCTCCTGGGAATGAGCAGTTCTTC
.	TRBV2	TRBJ2-7	.	CASSQSSSSEQYF	TGTGCCAGCAGTCAATCTTCGAGCTCCGAGCAGTACTTC
.	TRBV20-1	TRBJ1-1	.	CSAREGRLNTEAFF	TGCAGTGCTAGAGAGGGTAGGTTGAACACTGAAGCTTTCTTT
.	TRBV12-3/TRBV12-4	TRBJ2-1	TRBD1	CASSSQKFGQGALSPNEQFF	TGTGCCAGCAGTTCCCAGAAATTTGGACAGGGGGCTCTGTCCCCCAATGAGCAGTTCTTC
many	TRBV24-1	TRBJ2-1	TRBD2	CATSRGGHNEQFF	TGTGCCACTTCCCGGGGGGGGCATAATGAGCAGTTCTTC
few	TRBV27	TRBJ2-3	.	CASSLSIRDSRLGTDTQYF	TGTGCCAGCAGTTTATCGATAAGGGACTCACGACTAGGAACTGATACGCAGTATTTT
.	TRBV7-2	TRBJ2-7	TRBD2	CASSLDWLAGDYEQYF	TGTGCCAGCAGCTTAGATTGGCTAGCGGGAGACTACGAGCAGTACTTC
many	TRBV6-5	TRBJ2-7	.	CASHSRNYEQYF	TGTGCCAGCCACTCGCGGAACTACGAGCAGTACTTC
.	TRBV6-2/TRBV6-3	TRBJ2-3	TRBD2	CASSYSASGIEDTQYF	TGTGCCAGCAGTTACTCGGCTAGCGGGATCGAGGATACGCAGTATTTT
many	TRBV7-8	TRBJ2-7	.	CATQILGLASYEQYF	TGTGCCACCCAGATATTAGGACTGGCATCCTACGAGCAGTACTTC
.	TRBV4-2	TRBJ1-1	.	CASSQDPGVNTEAFF	TGTGCCAGCAGCCAAGATCCGGGAGTAAACACTGAAGCTTTCTTT
.	TRBV7-2	TRBJ1-3	.	CASSPGGVGNTIYF	TGTGCCAGCAGCCCCGGGGGGGTTGGAAACACCATATATTTT
.	TRBV29-1	TRBJ2-7	TRBD1	CSVGDSSYEQCF	TGCAGCGTTGGGGACAGCTCCTACGAGCAGTGCTTC